This T cell receptor beta chain was identified in a study of T cell responses to AZD1222 COVID-19 vaccine. General study results and limits: Donor demographics were predominantly white British with a female majority; clonal diversity may be underestimated. Regions left unmutated in variants are reportedly the target of nearly half of spike-specific TCRs. Spike-spanning, vaccine-associated CD4 TCRs were dominant at 160-218 and 743-854.

The CDR3 is 16 residues long. Germline CDR1 reads LGHDT; CDR2 reads YNNKEL (reference sequence). J was trimmed by 13 bases and V by 0 bases; bases with no gene match: 14. Libraries were prepared by immunoSEQ multiplex PCR; TCRdb keeps only in-frame clonotypes and omits some of them. Found here are approximately 140,000 clones, roughly 90% of them singletons; the top ten hold more than 5.5%. Comments on this clone: Its antigen is unknown.

This receptor was obtained from an adult in good health. The sequencing used peripheral blood, collected on day 0 of AZD1222 vaccination. The genes are TRBV3-1 (or the pseudogene TRBV3-2) and TRBJ2-2, with 7 bases aligning to TRBD1. For the CDR3, the DNA is TGTGCCAGCAGCCAAGAGAGGGACAGTTGGTTCTCATCGCTGTTTTTT. Translation: CASSQERDSWFSSLFF.